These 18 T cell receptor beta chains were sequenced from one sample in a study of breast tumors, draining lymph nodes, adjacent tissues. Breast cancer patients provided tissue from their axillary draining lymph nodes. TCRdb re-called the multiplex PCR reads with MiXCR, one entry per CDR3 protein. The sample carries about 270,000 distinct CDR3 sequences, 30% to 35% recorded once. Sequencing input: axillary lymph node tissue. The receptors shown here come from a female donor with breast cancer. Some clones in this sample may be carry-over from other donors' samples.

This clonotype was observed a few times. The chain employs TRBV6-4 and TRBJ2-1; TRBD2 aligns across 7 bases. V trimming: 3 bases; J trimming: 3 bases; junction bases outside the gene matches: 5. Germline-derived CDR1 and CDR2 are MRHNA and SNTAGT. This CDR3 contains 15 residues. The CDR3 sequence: CASSERGEGYNEQFF. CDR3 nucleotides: TGTGCCAGCAGTGAACGGGGGGAGGGCTACAATGAGCAGTTCTTC.

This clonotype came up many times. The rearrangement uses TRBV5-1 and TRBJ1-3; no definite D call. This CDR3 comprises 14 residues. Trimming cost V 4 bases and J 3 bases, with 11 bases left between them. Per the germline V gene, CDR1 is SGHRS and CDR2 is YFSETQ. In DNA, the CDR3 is TGCGCCAGCAGCACCTCTGCTGATGGAAACACCATATATTTT. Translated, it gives CASSTSADGNTIYF.

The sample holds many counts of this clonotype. The CDR3 sequence is CASNYRSGNTIYF. In nucleotides, the CDR3 is TGTGCCAGCAACTACAGGAGTGGAAACACCATATATTTT. The V and J genes are TRBV2 and TRBJ1-3; possible D gene TRBD1, 5 bases. The V end lost 7 bases, the J end lost 3 bases, and 10 bases lay between the germline ends. The CDR3 length is 13 residues. CDR1 is SNHLY, CDR2 FYNNEI, per germline.

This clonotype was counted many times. Here the CDR3 reads CASKSPRFQETQYF. The DNA for the CDR3 is TGCGCCAGCAAGAGCCCCAGGTTCCAAGAGACCCAGTACTTC. V and J are TRBV10-2 and TRBJ2-5, with unresolved D. V lost 7 bases, J lost 1 base, and 13 bases lay in between. Germline CDR1 is WSHSY and CDR2 is SAAADI. The CDR3 is 14 residues long.

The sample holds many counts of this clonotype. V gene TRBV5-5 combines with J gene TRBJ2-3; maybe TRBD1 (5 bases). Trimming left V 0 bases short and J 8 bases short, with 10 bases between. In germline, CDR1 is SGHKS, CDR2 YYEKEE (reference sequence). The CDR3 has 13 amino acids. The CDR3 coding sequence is TGTGCCAGCAGCTTGGCAGGGCGGAGTACGCAGTATTTT. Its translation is CASSLAGRSTQYF.

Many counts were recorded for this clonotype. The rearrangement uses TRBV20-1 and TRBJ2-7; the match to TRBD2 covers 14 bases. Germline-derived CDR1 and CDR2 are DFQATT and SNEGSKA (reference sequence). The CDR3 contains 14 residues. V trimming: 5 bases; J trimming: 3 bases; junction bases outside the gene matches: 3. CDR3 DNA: TGCAGTGCTCCGGGACTAGCGGGAGTCTACGAGCAGTACTTC. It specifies CSAPGLAGVYEQYF.

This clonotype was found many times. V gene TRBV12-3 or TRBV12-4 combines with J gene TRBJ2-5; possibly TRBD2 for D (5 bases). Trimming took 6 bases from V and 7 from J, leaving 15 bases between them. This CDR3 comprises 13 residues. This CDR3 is CASSPIGSGTQYF. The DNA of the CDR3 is TGTGCCAGCAGCCCGATTGGGAGCGGGACCCAGTACTTC.

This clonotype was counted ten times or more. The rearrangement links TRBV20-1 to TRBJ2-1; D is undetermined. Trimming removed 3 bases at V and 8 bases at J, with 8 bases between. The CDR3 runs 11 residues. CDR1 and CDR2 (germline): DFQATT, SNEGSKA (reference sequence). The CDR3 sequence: CSASSFDEQFF. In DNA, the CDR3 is TGCAGTGCTAGTTCTTTCGATGAGCAGTTCTTC.

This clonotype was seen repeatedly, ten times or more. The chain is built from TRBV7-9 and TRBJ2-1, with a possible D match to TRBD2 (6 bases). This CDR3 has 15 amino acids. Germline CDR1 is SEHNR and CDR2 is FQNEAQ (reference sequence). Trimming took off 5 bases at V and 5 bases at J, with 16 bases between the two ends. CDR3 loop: CASSPPVTGDNEQFF. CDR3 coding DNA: TGTGCCAGCAGCCCTCCGGTCACGGGGGACAATGAGCAGTTCTTC. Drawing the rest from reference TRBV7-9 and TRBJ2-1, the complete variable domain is DTGVSQNPRHKITKRGQNVTFRCDPISEHNRLYWYRQTLGQGPEFLTYFQNEAQLEKSRLLSDRFSAERPKGSFSTLEIQRTEQGDSAMYLCASSPPVTGDNEQFFGPGTRLTVL.

The CDR3 loop is CASSGDRGVSDTQYF. CDR3 in DNA: TGTGCCAGCTCAGGCGACAGGGGAGTATCGGATACGCAGTATTTT. The genes are TRBV18 and TRBJ2-3; 8 bases fit TRBD1. The CDR3 totals 15 residues. CDR1 is KGHSH and CDR2 is LQKENI in the germline V gene. The V gene end was trimmed by 5 bases and the J gene end by 6 bases; junction bases not matched to a gene: 10.

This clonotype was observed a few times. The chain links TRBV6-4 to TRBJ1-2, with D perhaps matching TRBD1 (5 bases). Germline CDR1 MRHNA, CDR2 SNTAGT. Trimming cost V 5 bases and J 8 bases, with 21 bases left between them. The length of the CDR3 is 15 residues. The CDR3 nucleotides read TGTGCCAGCAGTCACACCGCGGGTGGGGCGGCGGGCTACACCTTC. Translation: CASSHTAGGAAGYTF.

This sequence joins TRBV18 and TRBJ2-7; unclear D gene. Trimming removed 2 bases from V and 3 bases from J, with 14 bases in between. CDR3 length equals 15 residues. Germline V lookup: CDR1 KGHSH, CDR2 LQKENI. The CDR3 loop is CASSPTTNFLYEQYF. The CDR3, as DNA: TGTGCCAGCTCACCAACCACCAACTTCCTCTACGAGCAGTACTTC.

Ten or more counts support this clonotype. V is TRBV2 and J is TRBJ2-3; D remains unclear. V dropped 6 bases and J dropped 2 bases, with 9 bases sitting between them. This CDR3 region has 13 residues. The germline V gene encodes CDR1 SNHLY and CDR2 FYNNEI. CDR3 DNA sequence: TGTGCCAGCAGAAAAAAGTTCACAGATACGCAGTATTTT. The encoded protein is CASRKKFTDTQYF.

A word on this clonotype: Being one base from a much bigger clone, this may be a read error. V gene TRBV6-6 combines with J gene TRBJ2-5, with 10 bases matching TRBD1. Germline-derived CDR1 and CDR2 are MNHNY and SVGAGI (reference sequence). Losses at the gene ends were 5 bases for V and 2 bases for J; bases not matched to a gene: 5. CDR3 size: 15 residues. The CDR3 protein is CASSLGQGIQETQYF. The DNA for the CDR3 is TGTGCCAGCAGTCTGGGACAGGGGATACAAGAGACCCAGTACTTC.

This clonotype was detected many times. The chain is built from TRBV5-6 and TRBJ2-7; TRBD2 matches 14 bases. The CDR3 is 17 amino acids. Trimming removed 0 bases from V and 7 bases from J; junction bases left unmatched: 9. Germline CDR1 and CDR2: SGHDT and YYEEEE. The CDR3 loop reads CASSLVGLAGASGEQYF. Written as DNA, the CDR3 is TGTGCCAGCAGCTTGGTGGGACTAGCGGGAGCCTCAGGGGAGCAGTACTTC.

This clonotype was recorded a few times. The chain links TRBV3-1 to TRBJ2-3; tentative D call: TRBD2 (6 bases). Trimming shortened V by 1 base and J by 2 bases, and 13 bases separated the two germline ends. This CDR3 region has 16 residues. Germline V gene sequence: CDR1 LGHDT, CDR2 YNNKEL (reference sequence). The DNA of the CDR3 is TGTGCCAGCAGCCAAGTTGGGGGACTTCCCACAGATACGCAGTATTTT. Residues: CASSQVGGLPTDTQYF.

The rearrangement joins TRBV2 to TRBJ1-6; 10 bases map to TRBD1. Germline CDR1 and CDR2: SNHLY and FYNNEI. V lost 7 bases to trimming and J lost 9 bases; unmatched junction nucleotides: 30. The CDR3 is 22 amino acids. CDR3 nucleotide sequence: TGTGCCAGCAACCGGTTTAGCGGGAGCCCCGGGGGGACCGGGACAGGGGTTTCACCCCTCCACTTT. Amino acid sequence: CASNRFSGSPGGTGTGVSPLHF.

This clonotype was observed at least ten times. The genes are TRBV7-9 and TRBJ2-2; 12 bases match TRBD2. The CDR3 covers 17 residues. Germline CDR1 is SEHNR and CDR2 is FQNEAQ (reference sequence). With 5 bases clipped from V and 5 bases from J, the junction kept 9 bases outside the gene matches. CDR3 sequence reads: CASSPWTSGTGTGELFF. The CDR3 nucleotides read TGTGCCAGCAGCCCATGGACTAGCGGGACTGGTACCGGGGAGCTGTTTTTT.